Listed here is a single TCR beta chain. This clonotype was counted ten times or more. Its antigen is not yet known. No much larger clonotype is one base removed from it; base qualities were not supplied. The sample comes from a study of T-cell reconstitution after alpha-beta-depleted transplantation in children (dated by TCRdb to the mid-2010s). About the investigation overall: The study quantitatively tracked T-cell immune reconstitution after TCRalphabeta/CD19-depleted allogeneic hematopoietic cell transplantation in children using TCR repertoire profiling.

Broad study findings and their caveats: In some patients, high TCRbeta diversity at day 60 was attributed to recipient T cells and intrathymic progenitors that had survived conditioning. Apparently early alphabetaT-cell count recovery about two months after transplant reportedly relied on only several hundred rapidly expanded clones derived from non-depleted graft cells. Over subsequent months, a decline in hyperexpanded clone frequencies was noted, and after one year, T-cell counts and TCRbeta diversity were mostly ascribed to newly produced T cells.

Receptor amplification or capture employed PCR. The sample was run on an Illumina HiSeq 2500. TCR library preparation used molecular barcoding, with unique molecular identifiers applied to normalize quantification of the TCRbeta repertoire. TCRdb trimmed the raw reads at Q25, called clones with MiXCR and kept productive beta chains. CDR3 protein sequences are deduplicated, and each keeps its most common genes and DNA. The sample includes hundreds of thousands of distinct CDR3 sequences, with about an eighth observed a single time. The ten largest make up 0.79% of the sample. CDR1 and CDR2 are drawn from the germline V gene: MNHEY, SVGEGT. V loses 1 base of germline sequence and J loses 9 bases, and the interval between the two ends is 4 bases. The CDR3 sequence holds 11 residues, the cysteine and phenylalanine included. Only CDR3 DNA remains: 33 bases, in frame from the first base. The treatment or condition label, as the study defines it: allogeneic hematopoietic cell transplantation with graft depleted of TCRalphabeta T cells and CD19 B cells. The transplant recipients were children given TCRalphabeta/CD19-depleted allogeneic hematopoietic cell grafts.

The receptor chain draws on TRBV6-2 or TRBV6-3 and TRBJ2-1; the D gene identity is not certain. This sequence originates from a girl aged 2 to 9 with congenital amegakaryocytic thrombocytopenia, due to receive a stem cell transplant. The material was PBMCs, obtained before TCRalphabeta/CD19-depleted stem cell transplant. The CDR3 here reads CASSYLLEQFF. Read as DNA, the sequence is TGTGCCAGCAGTTACTTGCTTGAGCAGTTCTTC.